This T cell receptor (beta chain) was recorded in a study of PD-1 blockade in classical Hodgkin lymphoma. This clone was counted between two and nine times. The assay was immunoSEQ multiplex PCR, and TCRdb's table has in-frame clones only and misses some. Of about 12,000 clones in the sample, approximately 81% were seen once. Trimming stripped 1 base from V and 0 bases from J, with 9 bases between. This CDR3 comprises 15 residues. Per germline, CDR1 ENHRY and CDR2 SYGVKD. All the patients suffered relapse after autologous stem cell transplantation, and brentuximab vedotin exposure differed. The sample consisted of peripheral blood mononuclear cells (PBMCs), taken at baseline. The chain couples TRBV10-3 to TRBJ1-1; TRBD1 is a possible D gene (6 bases). The clonotype was recovered from a human donor with classical Hodgkin lymphoma. CDR3 nucleotides: TGTGCCATCAGTGAGTGGCAGGGGATGAACACTGAAGCTTTCTTT. Residues: CAISEWQGMNTEAFF.